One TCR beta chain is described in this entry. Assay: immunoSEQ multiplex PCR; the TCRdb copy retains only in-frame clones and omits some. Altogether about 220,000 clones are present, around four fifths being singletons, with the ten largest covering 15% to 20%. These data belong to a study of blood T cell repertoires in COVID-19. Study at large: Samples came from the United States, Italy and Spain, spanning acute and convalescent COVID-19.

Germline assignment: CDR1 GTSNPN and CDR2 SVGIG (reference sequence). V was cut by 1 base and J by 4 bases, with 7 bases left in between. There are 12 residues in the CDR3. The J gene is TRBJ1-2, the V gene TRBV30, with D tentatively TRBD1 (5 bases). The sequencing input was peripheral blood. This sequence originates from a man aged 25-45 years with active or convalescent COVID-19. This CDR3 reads CAWSGRGYGYTF. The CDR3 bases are TGTGCCTGGAGTGGGAGGGGCTATGGCTACACCTTC.